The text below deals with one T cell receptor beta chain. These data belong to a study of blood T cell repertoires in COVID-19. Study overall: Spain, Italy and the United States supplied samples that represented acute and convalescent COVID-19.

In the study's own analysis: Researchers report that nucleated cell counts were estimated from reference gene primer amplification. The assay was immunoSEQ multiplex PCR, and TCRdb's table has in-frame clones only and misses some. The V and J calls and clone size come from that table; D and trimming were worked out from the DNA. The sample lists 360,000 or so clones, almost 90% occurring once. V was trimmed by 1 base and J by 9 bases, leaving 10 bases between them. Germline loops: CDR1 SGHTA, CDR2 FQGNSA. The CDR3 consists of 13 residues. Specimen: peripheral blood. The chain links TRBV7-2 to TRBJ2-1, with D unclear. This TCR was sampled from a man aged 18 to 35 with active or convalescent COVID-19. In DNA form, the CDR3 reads TGTGCCAGCAGCTTAGTCGGTCCGGGTGAGCAGTTCTTC. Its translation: CASSLVGPGEQFF.